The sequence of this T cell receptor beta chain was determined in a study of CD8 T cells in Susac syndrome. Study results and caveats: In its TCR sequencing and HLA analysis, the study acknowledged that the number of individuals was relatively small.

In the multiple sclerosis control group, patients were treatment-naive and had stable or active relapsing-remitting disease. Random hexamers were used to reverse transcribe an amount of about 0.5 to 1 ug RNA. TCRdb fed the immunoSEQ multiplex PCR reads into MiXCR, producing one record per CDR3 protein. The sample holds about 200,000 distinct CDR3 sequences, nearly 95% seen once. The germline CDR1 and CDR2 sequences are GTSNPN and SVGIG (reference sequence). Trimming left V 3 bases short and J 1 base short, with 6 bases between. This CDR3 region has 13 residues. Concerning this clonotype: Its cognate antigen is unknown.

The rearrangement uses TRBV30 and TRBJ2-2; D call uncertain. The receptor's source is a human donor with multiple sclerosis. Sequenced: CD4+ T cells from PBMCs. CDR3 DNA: TGTGCCTGGAGCGAGAAGAACACCGGGGAGCTGTTTTTT. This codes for CAWSEKNTGELFF.